This T cell receptor (beta chain) was captured in a study of blood T cells in healthy people across ages. Study-wide background: When template switching was applied, about one barcoded beta molecule was captured per two T cells.

The second PCR ran roughly 6 to 12 cycles with a sample-barcoded 5' primer and J-beta primers. Via MiXCR, TCRdb re-called the 5' RACE reads, giving one row per CDR3 protein. The sample lists 1.5 million to 2 million distinct CDR3 sequences, roughly 28% occurring once. Whenever a sample was processed, at least 6.5 million PBMCs were isolated. The TCR comes from a woman in her twenties or thirties in good health. Specimen: blood.

The CDR3 DNA follows: TGTGCCAGCAGGTCGACTAGCGGGGACGCCGCTGAGCAGTTCTTC. It encodes CASRSTSGDAAEQFF. The chain is built from TRBV6-1 and TRBJ2-1, with 11 bases that match TRBD2. Per germline, CDR1 MNHNS and CDR2 SASEGT. V was clipped by 6 bases and J by 9 bases; unmatched bases: 10. The CDR3 consists of 15 residues.